Reported below is one T cell receptor (beta chain). Its antigen is currently unknown. Here immunoSEQ multiplex PCR was the method, and the copy in TCRdb shows in-frame clones only, minus some. Of around 67,000 clones in the sample, 81% are singletons; the top ten hold roughly 1.2%. The data derive from a study of vaccination effects on CD4 cells after COVID-19. Under the ViraFEST assay, PBMC were stimulated with viral peptide pools so that antigen-specific CD4+ T cells expanded. Sequencing was performed afterwards. Culture proceeded for more than nine days, and CD4+ T cells were then isolated. As their vaccination, participants received two doses of either BNT162b2 or mRNA-1273. Germline trimming cut 4 bases from V and 7 bases from J; bases unmatched to any gene: 6. CDR1 and CDR2 from the germline V gene are SGHAT and FQNNGV. There are 15 residues in the CDR3.

The chain is built from TRBV11-2 and TRBJ2-1; 11 positions agree with TRBD2. The material was CD4+ T cells from PBMCs cultured with HCoV-229E spike peptides, obtained after COVID-19 vaccination. The sequence was collected from a human donor who received a COVID-19 vaccine. CDR3 amino acids: CASSSTSGGGNEQFF. The CDR3 DNA sequence: TGTGCCAGCAGCTCCACTAGCGGGGGAGGGAATGAGCAGTTCTTC.